This T cell receptor (beta chain) comes out of a study of molecular identifiers for immune sequencing clone quantification. From germline, CDR1 is MNHEY and CDR2 SVGEGT. CDR3 length equals 15 residues. V lost 5 bases and J lost 0; bases outside the gene matches: 5. TCRdb fed the PCR reads into MiXCR, producing one record per CDR3 protein. The repertoire holds about 65,000 distinct CDR3 sequences, around 17% seen once, with roughly 1.5% in the top ten. This clonotype was counted ten times or more. The sequenced sample consisted of naive CD8+ T cells from blood, with Jurkat cell RNA spiked in. This sample's subset: FACS-sorted CD8+CD4-CCR7+CD45RA+ naive T cells. This clonotype was sampled from a human donor in good health. Some libraries in this study had Jurkat cell RNA spiked in. The J gene is TRBJ2-3, the V gene TRBV6-2 or TRBV6-3, with TRBD2 matching 7 bases. The CDR3 region has the DNA TGTGCCAGCAGTCAACTAGCGCCTAGCACAGATACGCAGTATTTT. This encodes CASSQLAPSTDTQYF.